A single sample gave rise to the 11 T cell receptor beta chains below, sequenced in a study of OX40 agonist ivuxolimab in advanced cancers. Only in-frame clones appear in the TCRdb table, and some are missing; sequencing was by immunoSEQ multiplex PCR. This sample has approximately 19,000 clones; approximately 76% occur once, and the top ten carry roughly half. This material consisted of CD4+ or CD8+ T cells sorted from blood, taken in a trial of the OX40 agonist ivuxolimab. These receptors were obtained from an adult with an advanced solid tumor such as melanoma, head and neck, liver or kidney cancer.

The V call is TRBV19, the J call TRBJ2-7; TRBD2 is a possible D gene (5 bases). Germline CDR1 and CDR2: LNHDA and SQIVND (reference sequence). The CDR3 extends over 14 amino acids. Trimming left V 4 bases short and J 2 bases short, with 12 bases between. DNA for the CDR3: TGTGCCAGTAGTACCTCGGCCGGGACCTACGAGCAGTACTTC. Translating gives CASSTSAGTYEQYF.

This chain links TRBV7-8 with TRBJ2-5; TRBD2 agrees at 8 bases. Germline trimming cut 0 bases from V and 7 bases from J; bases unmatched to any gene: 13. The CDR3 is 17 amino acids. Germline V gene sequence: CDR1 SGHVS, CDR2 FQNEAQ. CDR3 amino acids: CASSLAHGSGAVRTQYF. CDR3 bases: TGTGCCAGCAGCTTAGCGCACGGTAGCGGGGCCGTGAGGACCCAGTACTTC.

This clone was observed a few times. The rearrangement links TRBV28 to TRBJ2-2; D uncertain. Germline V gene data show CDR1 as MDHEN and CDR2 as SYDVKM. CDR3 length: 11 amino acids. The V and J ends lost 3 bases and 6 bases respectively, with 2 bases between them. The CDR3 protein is CASSFSGELFF. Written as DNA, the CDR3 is TGTGCCAGCAGTTTTTCCGGGGAGCTGTTTTTT. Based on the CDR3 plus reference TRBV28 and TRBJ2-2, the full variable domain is DVKVTQSSRYLVKRTGEKVFLECVQDMDHENMFWYRQDPGLGLRLIYFSYDVKMKEKGDIPEGYSVSREKKERFSLILESASTNQTSMYLCASSFSGELFFGEGSRLTVL.

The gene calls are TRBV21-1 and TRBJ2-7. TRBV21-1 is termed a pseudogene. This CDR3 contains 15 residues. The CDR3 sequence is CASSNRDQWSYEQYF. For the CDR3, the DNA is TGTGCCAGCAGCAACCGGGACCAATGGAGCTACGAGCAGTACTTC.

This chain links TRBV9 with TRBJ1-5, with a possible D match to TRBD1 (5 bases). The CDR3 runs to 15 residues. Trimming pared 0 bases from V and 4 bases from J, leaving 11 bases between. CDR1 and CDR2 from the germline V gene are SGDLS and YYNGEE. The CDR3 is CASSVAGGRNQPQHF. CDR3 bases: TGTGCCAGCAGCGTAGCGGGGGGACGGAATCAGCCCCAGCATTTT.

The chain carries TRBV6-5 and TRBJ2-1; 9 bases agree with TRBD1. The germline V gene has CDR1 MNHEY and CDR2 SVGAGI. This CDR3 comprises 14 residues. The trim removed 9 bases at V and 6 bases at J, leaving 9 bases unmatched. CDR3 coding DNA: TGTGCCAGTACCGGGACAGGGTTTCCCAATGAGCAGTTCTTC. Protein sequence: CASTGTGFPNEQFF.

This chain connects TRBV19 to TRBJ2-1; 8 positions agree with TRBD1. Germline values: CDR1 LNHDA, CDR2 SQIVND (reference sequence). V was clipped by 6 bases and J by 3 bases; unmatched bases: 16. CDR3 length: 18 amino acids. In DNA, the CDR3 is TGTGCCAGTAGCAGAACTGGTCAGGGGGCGGGAAACTACAATGAGCAGTTCTTC. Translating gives CASSRTGQGAGNYNEQFF.

The CDR3 region is CASSLVVRGSGNTIYF. In DNA, the CDR3 is TGTGCCAGCAGCTTAGTCGTCAGGGGCTCCGGAAACACCATATATTTT. The rearrangement links TRBV7-9 to TRBJ1-3; D possibly corresponds to TRBD1 (6 bases). With 1 base removed from V and 4 bases from J, the gap between germline ends came to 14 bases. Germline CDR1 reads SEHNR; CDR2 reads FQNEAQ (reference sequence). The CDR3 consists of 16 residues.

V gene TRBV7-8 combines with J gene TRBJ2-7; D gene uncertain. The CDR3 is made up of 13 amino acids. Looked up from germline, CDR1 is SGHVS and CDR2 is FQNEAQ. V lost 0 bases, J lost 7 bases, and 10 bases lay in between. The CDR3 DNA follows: TGTGCCAGCAGCTTAGCGGGCTCTAGTGAGCAGTACTTC. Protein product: CASSLAGSSEQYF.

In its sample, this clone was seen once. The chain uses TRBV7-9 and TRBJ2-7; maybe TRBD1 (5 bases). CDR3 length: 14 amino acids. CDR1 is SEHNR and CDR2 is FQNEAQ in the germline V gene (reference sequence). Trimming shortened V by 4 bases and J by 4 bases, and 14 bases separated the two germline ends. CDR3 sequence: CASSSPGRTYEQYF. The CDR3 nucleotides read TGTGCCAGCAGCTCCCCCGGACGGACATACGAGCAGTACTTC.

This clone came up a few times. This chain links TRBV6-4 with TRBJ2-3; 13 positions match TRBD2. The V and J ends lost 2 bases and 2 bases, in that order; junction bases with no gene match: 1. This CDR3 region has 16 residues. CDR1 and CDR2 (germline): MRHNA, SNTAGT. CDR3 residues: CASSDTSGGATDTQYF. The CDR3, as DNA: TGTGCCAGCAGTGACACTAGCGGGGGGGCCACAGATACGCAGTATTTT.